The 18 T cell receptor beta chains in this list originate from one sample, sequenced in a study of vaccination and CD4 T cells after COVID-19. Stated treatment: roughly nine-day PBMC culture with coronavirus spike peptide pools or control peptides (ViraFEST assay). Their recognized antigens are unknown. The Oncomine TCR Beta short-read assay was what sequenced the DNA obtained from cultured CD4+ T cells. TCRdb passed the PCR reads through MiXCR, listing each CDR3 protein once. The sample has approximately 25,000 distinct CDR3 sequences; about 56% are singletons. The sample taken for sequencing was CD4+ T cells from blood, cultured in vitro. These receptor sequences come from a human donor who had recovered from COVID-19.

The rearrangement links TRBV6-5 to TRBJ1-1; 9 bases align to TRBD1. CDR1 is MNHEY and CDR2 is SVGAGI in the germline V gene. V trimming: 4 bases; J trimming: 5 bases; junction bases outside the gene matches: 8. CDR3 length: 15 amino acids. CDR3 DNA sequence: TGTGCCAGCAGTTCAGGGACAGGGAAACGTACTGAAGCTTTCTTT. Translation gives CASSSGTGKRTEAFF.

This clonotype was found a few times. This chain uses TRBV30 with TRBJ2-5; 12 nucleotides align to TRBD2. CDR3 length: 16 residues. V lost 7 bases and J lost 3; bases outside the gene matches: 12. Per the germline V gene, CDR1 is GTSNPN and CDR2 is SVGIG (reference sequence). For the CDR3, the DNA is TGTGCCTACCTGATGATTAGGACTAGCGGGAAAGAGACCCAGTACTTC. Protein sequence: CAYLMIRTSGKETQYF.

This clonotype appeared a few times. This chain uses TRBV20-1 with TRBJ1-5; 9 bases match TRBD1. The junction had 5 bases not matched to a gene; V was cut back by 4 bases and J by 7 bases. The CDR3 length is 13 residues. Germline CDR1 and CDR2: DFQATT and SNEGSKA (reference sequence). CDR3 bases: TGCAGTGCTAACACAGGGGGCAGGCAGCCCCAGCATTTT. It encodes CSANTGGRQPQHF.

Only one count was recorded for this clonotype. The chain couples TRBV24-1 to TRBJ2-7, with D uncertain. Trimming stripped 5 bases from V and 0 bases from J, with 4 bases between. CDR3 length equals 12 residues. Germline V gene sequence: CDR1 KGHDR, CDR2 SFDVKD. DNA of the CDR3: TGTGCCACCAGTGCAGGCTCCTACGAGCAGTACTTC. This sequence encodes CATSAGSYEQYF.

The chain links TRBV7-9 to TRBJ2-3; 8 bases map to TRBD1. Germline-derived CDR1 and CDR2 are SEHNR and FQNEAQ (reference sequence). Trimming removed 7 bases from V and 5 bases from J; junction bases left unmatched: 5. The CDR3 loop spans 13 amino acids. CDR3 loop: CASTPTGVDTQYF. In DNA, the CDR3 is TGTGCCAGCACCCCGACAGGGGTAGATACGCAGTATTTT.

The chain has TRBV7-8 and TRBJ1-6; D perhaps matches TRBD1 (5 bases). V shed 5 bases and J shed 5 bases, with 13 bases lying between them. Germline CDR1 is SGHVS and CDR2 is FQNEAQ. The CDR3 loop spans 15 amino acids. The CDR3 nucleotides are TGTGCCAGCAGCCTACAGAGGGGTGATAATTCACCCCTCCACTTT. Its translation: CASSLQRGDNSPLHF. Full variable domain (outside the CDR3, taken from reference TRBV7-8 and TRBJ1-6): GAGVSQSPRYKVAKRGQDVALRCDPISGHVSLFWYQQALGQGPEFLTYFQNEAQLDKSGLPSDRFFAERPEGSVSTLKIQRTQQEDSAVYLCASSLQRGDNSPLHFGNGTRLTVT.

The chain carries TRBV11-3 and TRBJ2-3; 7 bases map to TRBD2. This CDR3 spans 13 amino acids. Germline V gives CDR1 SGHNT, CDR2 YENEEA. Trimming removed 5 bases from V and 3 bases from J; junction bases left unmatched: 2. Here the CDR3 DNA reads TGTGCCAGCAGCCCGCGGGAGACAGATACGCAGTATTTT. It encodes CASSPRETDTQYF. The variable domain in full, completed from reference TRBV11-3 and TRBJ2-3, reads EAGVVQSPRYKIIEKKQPVAFWCNPISGHNTLYWYLQNLGQGPELLIRYENEEAVDDSQLPKDRFSAERLKGVDSTLKIQPAELGDSAVYLCASSPRETDTQYFGPGTRLTVL.

This clonotype came up a few times. The chain combines TRBV7-9 with TRBJ1-6; TRBD1 might be the D (5 bases). The V gene lost 4 bases and the J gene lost 3 bases, with 16 bases spanning the gap. Germline lookup yields CDR1 SEHNR and CDR2 FQNEAQ (reference sequence). This CDR3 is built from 17 residues. Here the CDR3 reads CASSSREGVIYNSPLHF. CDR3 coding DNA: TGTGCCAGCAGCTCCCGGGAAGGGGTCATCTATAATTCACCCCTCCACTTT.

The chain has TRBV7-2 and TRBJ1-2; TRBD1 agrees at 10 bases. Trimming cost V 1 base and J 6 bases; bases outside gene matches: 2. The CDR3 is 14 amino acids. The germline gives CDR1 SGHTA, CDR2 FQGNSA. The CDR3 reads CASSLVGTGDGYTF. CDR3 bases: TGTGCCAGCAGCTTAGTGGGGACAGGGGATGGCTACACCTTC.

V is TRBV27 and J is TRBJ2-7; possibly TRBD1 for D (7 bases). V was pared by 5 bases and J by 3 bases, with 14 bases between. Germline CDR1 and CDR2: MNHEY and SMNVEV (reference sequence). The CDR3 extends over 14 amino acids. The CDR3 is CASSEQGRNYEQYF. CDR3 nucleotide sequence: TGTGCCAGCAGTGAACAGGGGAGGAACTACGAGCAGTACTTC.

V is TRBV6-2 or TRBV6-3 and J is TRBJ2-1, with TRBD2 matching over 9 bases. This CDR3 spans 15 amino acids. V was clipped by 3 bases and J by 10 bases; unmatched bases: 10. The germline V gene has CDR1 MNHEY and CDR2 SVGEGT. CDR3 nucleotide sequence: TGTGCCAGCAGTTATTGGCGAGCGGGAGGTGGGGAGCAGTTCTTC. Translated, it gives CASSYWRAGGGEQFF.

This sequence joins TRBV7-8 and TRBJ1-2; possible D gene TRBD1, 6 bases. Germline values: CDR1 SGHVS, CDR2 FQNEAQ. V was clipped by 1 base and J by 4 bases, with 10 bases between them. The CDR3 runs 14 residues. This chain's CDR3 is CASSLESGVYGYTF. The CDR3 DNA sequence: TGTGCCAGCAGCTTAGAATCAGGGGTCTATGGCTACACCTTC.

V is TRBV27 and J is TRBJ1-6; D possibly corresponds to TRBD1 (5 bases). Germline V lookup: CDR1 MNHEY, CDR2 SMNVEV (reference sequence). V dropped 6 bases and J dropped 10 bases, with 13 bases sitting between them. This CDR3 is 13 amino acids long. The CDR3 protein is CASSRQRVSPLHF. Here the CDR3 DNA reads TGTGCCAGCAGCCGACAGCGGGTCTCACCCCTCCACTTT.

The CDR3 is CASSLAGHYGYTF. CDR3 in DNA: TGTGCCAGCAGCTTAGCGGGGCACTATGGCTACACCTTC. The gene calls are TRBV7-2 and TRBJ1-2; tentative D call: TRBD1 (5 bases). The CDR3 sequence is 13 residues long. The germline CDR1 and CDR2 sequences are SGHTA and FQGNSA. V was pared by 0 bases and J by 3 bases, with 5 bases between.

This clonotype was counted between two and nine times. The rearrangement joins TRBV6-1 to TRBJ1-1, with D uncertain. The germline gives CDR1 MNHNS, CDR2 SASEGT. The V end lost 7 bases, the J end lost 1 base, and 7 bases lay between the germline ends. The CDR3 loop spans 12 amino acids. This CDR3 is CASKEGNTEAFF. In DNA form, the CDR3 reads TGTGCCAGCAAGGAGGGGAACACTGAAGCTTTCTTT.

The chain is built from TRBV6-2 or TRBV6-3 and TRBJ2-7; D call uncertain. This CDR3 region has 13 residues. V lost 6 bases and J 2 bases, leaving 11 bases between the germline ends. Germline V gives CDR1 MNHEY, CDR2 SVGEGT. The CDR3 DNA reads as TGTGCCAGCAGACGGAACGCGCCCTACGAGCAGTACTTC. It specifies CASRRNAPYEQYF.

The chain combines TRBV6-5 with TRBJ1-1, with D possibly TRBD1 on 5 matching bases. Germline CDR1 reads MNHEY; CDR2 reads SVGAGI. This CDR3 region has 13 residues. Deletions cut 2 bases from V and 7 bases from J, with 11 bases between. The CDR3 region has the DNA TGTGCCAGCAGTTACCATGACAGAAGTGAAGCTTTCTTT. It is translated as CASSYHDRSEAFF.

This clonotype was seen a single time. The V and J genes are TRBV19 and TRBJ1-5; TRBD1 is a possible D gene (5 bases). In germline, CDR1 is LNHDA, CDR2 SQIVND (reference sequence). The CDR3 has 14 residues. Trimming shortened V by 10 bases and J by 2 bases, and 15 bases separated the two germline ends. CDR3 nucleotides: TGTGCCACCTCTAGGGGCGAACGCAATCAGCCCCAGCATTTT. This encodes CATSRGERNQPQHF.